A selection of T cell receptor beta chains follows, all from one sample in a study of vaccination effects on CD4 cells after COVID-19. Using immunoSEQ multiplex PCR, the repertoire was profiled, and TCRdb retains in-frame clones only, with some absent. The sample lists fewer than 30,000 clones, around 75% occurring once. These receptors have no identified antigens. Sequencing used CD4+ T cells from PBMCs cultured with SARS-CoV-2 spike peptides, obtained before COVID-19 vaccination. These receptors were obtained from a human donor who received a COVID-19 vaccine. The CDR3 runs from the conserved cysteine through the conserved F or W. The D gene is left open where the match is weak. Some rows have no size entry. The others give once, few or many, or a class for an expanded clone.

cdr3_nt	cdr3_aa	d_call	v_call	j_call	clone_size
TGTGCCAGCAAAGCGGGCGCCTACAATGAGCAGTTCTTC	CASKAGAYNEQFF	.	TRBV2	TRBJ2-1	.
TGTGCCAGCAGTAAGACAGGGGAGGGTGGCTACACCTTC	CASSKTGEGGYTF	TRBD1	TRBV6-5	TRBJ1-2	.
TGTGCCAGCAGTGAAATGCAGGGGCCCTACGAGCAGTACTTC	CASSEMQGPYEQYF	.	TRBV6-1	TRBJ2-7	.
TGTGCCAGCAGTTTCACCACCGGGGAGCTGTTTTTT	CASSFTTGELFF	.	TRBV12-3/TRBV12-4	TRBJ2-2	once
TGTGCCAGCGAGACAGGGGCCCTCTCCTATAATTCACCCCTCCACTTT	CASETGALSYNSPLHF	TRBD1	TRBV2	TRBJ1-6	.
TGTGCCAGCAGCCAAGCGGCCAGCGGGGGTGGAGATACGCAGTATTTT	CASSQAASGGGDTQYF	TRBD2	TRBV4-2	TRBJ2-3	.
TGCAGTGCTAGTCAGGGGGGGGTGGACACTGAAGCTTTCTTT	CSASQGGVDTEAFF	TRBD1	TRBV20-1	TRBJ1-1	.
TGCGCCAGCAGCGCTAGCGGGACGGTAGATACGCAGTATTTT	CASSASGTVDTQYF	TRBD2	TRBV5-1	TRBJ2-3	.
TGTGCCACCACGACAGGGGCGAACACTGAAGCTTTCTTT	CATTTGANTEAFF	TRBD1	TRBV10-3	TRBJ1-1	.
TGTGCCAGCAGAGACGGACGGCTAAACTATGGCTACACCTTC	CASRDGRLNYGYTF	.	TRBV6-5	TRBJ1-2	.
TGTGCCAGCCTAGGACAGGCCCTTGGAGGCTACACCTTC	CASLGQALGGYTF	TRBD1	TRBV28	TRBJ1-2	.
TGTGCCAGCAGCCGTACAGGGGGCGAAAACAATGAGCAGTTCTTC	CASSRTGGENNEQFF	TRBD1	TRBV9	TRBJ2-1	.
TGTGCCAGCAGCACCCAAGAGACCCAGTACTTC	CASSTQETQYF	.	TRBV9	TRBJ2-5	.
TGTGCCAGCAGTGCCCAGACAGGGGGCGAATCCTATAGCAATCAGCCCCAGCATTTT	CASSAQTGGESYSNQPQHF	TRBD1	TRBV27	TRBJ1-5	.
TGCGCCAGCAGCGGAACAGGGTCTAGGAGCACTGAAGCTTTCTTT	CASSGTGSRSTEAFF	.	TRBV5-1	TRBJ1-1	.
TGTGCCAGCAGCTTACTAATGACAGGAAGCACAGATACGCAGTATTTT	CASSLLMTGSTDTQYF	.	TRBV7-9	TRBJ2-3	.
TGTGCCAGCAGCTTAGGTCGATGGGGGGTCACCGGGGAGCTGTTTTTT	CASSLGRWGVTGELFF	.	TRBV11-1	TRBJ2-2	.
TGTGCCAGCAGTTACTCGACTAGCGGTGGAGATGAGCAGTTCTTC	CASSYSTSGGDEQFF	TRBD2	TRBV6-2/TRBV6-3	TRBJ2-1	.
TGCGCCAGCAGCCAAACCCCGACGAACACCGGGGAGCTGTTTTTT	CASSQTPTNTGELFF	.	TRBV4-1	TRBJ2-2	.
TGCGCCAGCAGCTTGGAGGCAAGCTACAATGAGCAGTTCTTC	CASSLEASYNEQFF	.	TRBV5-1	TRBJ2-1	few
TGTGCCAGCAGTTTAGGGGTCTCTGGGGCCAACGTCCTGACTTTC	CASSLGVSGANVLTF	.	TRBV6-5	TRBJ2-6	.
TGTGCCAGCAGCCATCCTAGCGGACACTACAATGAGCAGTTCTTC	CASSHPSGHYNEQFF	TRBD2	TRBV3-1/TRBV3-2	TRBJ2-1	.
TGTGCCAGCAGAGCCGGGACAGGGGGCGCCGCAGATACGCAGTATTTT	CASRAGTGGAADTQYF	TRBD1	TRBV7-8	TRBJ2-3	.
TGTGCCAGCAGTGATTATTCAAAAGAGTCCTACGAGCAGTACTTC	CASSDYSKESYEQYF	.	TRBV2	TRBJ2-7	.
TGTGCCTGGAGTGGGGTGGGTATTAAATCACCCCTCCACTTT	CAWSGVGIKSPLHF	.	TRBV30	TRBJ1-6	.
TGTGCCAGTAGTATAGAGGGCAGCTACAATGAGCAGTTCTTC	CASSIEGSYNEQFF	.	TRBV19	TRBJ2-1	.
TGTGCCAGCAGCTCCCCCACAGCGGGGGCTGGGCAGTTCTTC	CASSSPTAGAGQFF	TRBD2	TRBV5-4	TRBJ2-1	.
TGTGCCAGCACCCCGGCGTTCTCTGGGGCCAACGTCCTGACTTTC	CASTPAFSGANVLTF	.	TRBV7-2	TRBJ2-6	.
TGTGCCAGCAGCTTAAGGCAGGGGGGAGCTTTCTTT	CASSLRQGGAFF	TRBD1	TRBV7-2	TRBJ1-1	.
TGTGCCATCAGTGAAGGACGGCAGCCCCAGCATTTT	CAISEGRQPQHF	.	TRBV10-3	TRBJ1-5	few
TGTGCCAGCAGCCCCCGGCTACAGCCCTCCGGGGAGCTGTTTTTT	CASSPRLQPSGELFF	.	TRBV11-1	TRBJ2-2	.
TGTGCTAGCAGCTTAGGGGGTAGCGGTTACGGGGAGCTGTTTTTT	CASSLGGSGYGELFF	.	TRBV7-7	TRBJ2-2	few
TGTGCCAGCAGCTTGGACTCGTGGGGTAACACCGGGGAGCTGTTTTTT	CASSLDSWGNTGELFF	.	TRBV5-5	TRBJ2-2	.
TGTGCCAGTAGTCCCCCGGGGAGCCGTATAGGCAATCAGCCCCAGCATTTT	CASSPPGSRIGNQPQHF	.	TRBV19	TRBJ1-5	.
TGTGCCTGGGTACTCCTTGCGGCCAGCTCTGGAAACACCATATATTTT	CAWVLLAASSGNTIYF	.	TRBV30	TRBJ1-3	.
TGTGCCAGCAGCTTGGGGGGCGCGGCGGGATATGGCTACACCTTC	CASSLGGAAGYGYTF	.	TRBV7-9	TRBJ1-2	.
TGTGCCAGCAGCTTTGAGACAGGGTTGGGCTATGGCTACACCTTC	CASSFETGLGYGYTF	TRBD1	TRBV7-9	TRBJ1-2	.
TGTGCCAGCACCGAAGACAGGGCGGAGACCCAGTACTTC	CASTEDRAETQYF	TRBD1	TRBV5-6	TRBJ2-5	.
TGTGCCAGCAGTTTGGAAGGTTTTCGAGAAACGGAAAAACTGTTTTTT	CASSLEGFRETEKLFF	.	TRBV6-2/TRBV6-3	TRBJ1-4	.
TGTGCCAGCAGTTGGAGGGGGTTAACAGGGGGTTCCTACGAGCAGTACTTC	CASSWRGLTGGSYEQYF	TRBD1	TRBV27	TRBJ2-7	.
TGCGCCAGCAGCCCACTACAGGGAGGGGAGACTGAAGCTTTCTTT	CASSPLQGGETEAFF	.	TRBV5-1	TRBJ1-1	once
TGTGCCTGGAGTCTCACCGGGGGCTTTAACTATGGCTACACCTTC	CAWSLTGGFNYGYTF	.	TRBV30	TRBJ1-2	.
TGCGCCAGCAGCCAAGTACCGGGACAGGGAGGATCACCCCTCCACTTT	CASSQVPGQGGSPLHF	TRBD1	TRBV4-3	TRBJ1-6	.